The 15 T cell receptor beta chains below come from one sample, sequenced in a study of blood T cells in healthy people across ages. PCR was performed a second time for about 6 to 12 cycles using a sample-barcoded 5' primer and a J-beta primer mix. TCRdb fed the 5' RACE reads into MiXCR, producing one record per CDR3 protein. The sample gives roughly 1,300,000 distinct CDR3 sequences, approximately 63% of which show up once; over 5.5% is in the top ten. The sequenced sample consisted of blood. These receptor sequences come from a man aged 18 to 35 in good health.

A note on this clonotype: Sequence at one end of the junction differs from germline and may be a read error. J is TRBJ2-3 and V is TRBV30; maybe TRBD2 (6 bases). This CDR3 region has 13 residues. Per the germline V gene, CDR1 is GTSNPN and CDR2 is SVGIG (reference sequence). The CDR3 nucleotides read TGCCATAGTGGGAGGCCCTTGGCAGATACGCAGTATTTT. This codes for CHSGRPLADTQYF.

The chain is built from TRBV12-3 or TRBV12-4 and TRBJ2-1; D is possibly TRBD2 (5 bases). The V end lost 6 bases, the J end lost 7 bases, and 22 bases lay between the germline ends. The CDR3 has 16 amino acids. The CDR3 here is CASSPHSGLHRNEQFF. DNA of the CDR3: TGTGCCAGCAGCCCGCACTCTGGACTCCACCGAAATGAGCAGTTCTTC.

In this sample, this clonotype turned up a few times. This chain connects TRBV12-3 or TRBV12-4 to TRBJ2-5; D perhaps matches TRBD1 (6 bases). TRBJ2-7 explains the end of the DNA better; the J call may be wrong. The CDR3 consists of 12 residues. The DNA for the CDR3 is TGTGCCAGCAGCGGACAGTTTAGCGAGCAGTACTTC. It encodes CASSGQFSEQYF.

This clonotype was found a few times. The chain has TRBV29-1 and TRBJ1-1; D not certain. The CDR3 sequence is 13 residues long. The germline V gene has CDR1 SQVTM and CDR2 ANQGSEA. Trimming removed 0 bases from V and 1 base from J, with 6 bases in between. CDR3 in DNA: TGCAGCGTTGAAGAGGGGTGGAACACTGAAGCTTTCTTT. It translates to CSVEEGWNTEAFF.

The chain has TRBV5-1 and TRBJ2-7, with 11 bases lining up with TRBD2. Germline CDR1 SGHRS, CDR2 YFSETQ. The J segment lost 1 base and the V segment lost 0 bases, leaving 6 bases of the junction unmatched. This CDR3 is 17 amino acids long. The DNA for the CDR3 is TGCGCCAGCAGCTTGGTTAGCGGGAGGGCCCAATCCTACGAGCAGTACTTC. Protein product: CASSLVSGRAQSYEQYF.

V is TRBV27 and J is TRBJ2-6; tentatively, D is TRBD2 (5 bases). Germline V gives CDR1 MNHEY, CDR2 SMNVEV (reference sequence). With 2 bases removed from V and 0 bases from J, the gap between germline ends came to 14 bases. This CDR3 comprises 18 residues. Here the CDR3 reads CASSLRGVGLSGANVLTF. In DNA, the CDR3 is TGTGCCAGCAGTTTACGGGGTGTTGGTCTCTCTGGGGCCAACGTCCTGACTTTC.

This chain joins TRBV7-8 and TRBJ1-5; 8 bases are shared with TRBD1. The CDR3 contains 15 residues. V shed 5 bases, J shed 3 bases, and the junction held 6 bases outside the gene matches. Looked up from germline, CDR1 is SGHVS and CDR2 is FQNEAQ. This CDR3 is CASSLDRVFNQPQHF. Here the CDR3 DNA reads TGTGCCAGCAGCCTGGACAGGGTCTTCAATCAGCCCCAGCATTTT.

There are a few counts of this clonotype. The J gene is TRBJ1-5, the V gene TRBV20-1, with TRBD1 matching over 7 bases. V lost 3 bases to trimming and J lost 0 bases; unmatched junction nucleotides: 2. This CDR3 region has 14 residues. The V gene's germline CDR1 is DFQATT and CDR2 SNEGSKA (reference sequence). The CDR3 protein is CSASRDSSNQPQHF. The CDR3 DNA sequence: TGCAGTGCTAGCCGGGACAGTAGCAATCAGCCCCAGCATTTT.

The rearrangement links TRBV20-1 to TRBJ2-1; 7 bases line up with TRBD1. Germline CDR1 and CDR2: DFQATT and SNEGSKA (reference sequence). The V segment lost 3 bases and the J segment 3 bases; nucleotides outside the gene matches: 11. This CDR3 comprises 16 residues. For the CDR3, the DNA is TGCAGTGCTAGGGACAGGCTTGGGTTCTACTACAATGAGCAGTTCTTC. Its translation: CSARDRLGFYYNEQFF.

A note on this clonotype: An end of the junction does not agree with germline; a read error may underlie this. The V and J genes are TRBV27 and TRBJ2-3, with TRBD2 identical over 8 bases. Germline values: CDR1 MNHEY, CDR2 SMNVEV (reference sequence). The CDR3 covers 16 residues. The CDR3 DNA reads TGTGCCTGCAGCTCGACTAGCGTTACTAGCACAGATACGCAGTATTTT. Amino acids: CACSSTSVTSTDTQYF.

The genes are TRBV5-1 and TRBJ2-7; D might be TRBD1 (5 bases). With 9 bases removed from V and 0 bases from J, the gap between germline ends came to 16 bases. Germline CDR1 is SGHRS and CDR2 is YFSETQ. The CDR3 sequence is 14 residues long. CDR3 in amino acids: CATRRGQNSYEQYF. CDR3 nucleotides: TGCGCCACCCGAAGGGGTCAGAACTCCTACGAGCAGTACTTC.

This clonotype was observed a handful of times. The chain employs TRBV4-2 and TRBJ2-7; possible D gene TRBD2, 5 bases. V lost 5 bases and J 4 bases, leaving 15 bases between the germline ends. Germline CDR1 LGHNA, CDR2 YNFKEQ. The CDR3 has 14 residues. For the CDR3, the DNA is TGTGCCAGCAGCTCACCCGGGATGAAGTACGAGCAGTACTTC. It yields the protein CASSSPGMKYEQYF.

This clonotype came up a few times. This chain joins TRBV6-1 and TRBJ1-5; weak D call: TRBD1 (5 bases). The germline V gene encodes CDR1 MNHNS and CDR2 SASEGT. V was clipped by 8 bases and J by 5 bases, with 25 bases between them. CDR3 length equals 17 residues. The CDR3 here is CASGPYQGSRSYQPQHF. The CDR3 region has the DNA TGTGCCAGCGGACCGTACCAGGGTTCGAGGAGTTATCAGCCCCAGCATTTT.

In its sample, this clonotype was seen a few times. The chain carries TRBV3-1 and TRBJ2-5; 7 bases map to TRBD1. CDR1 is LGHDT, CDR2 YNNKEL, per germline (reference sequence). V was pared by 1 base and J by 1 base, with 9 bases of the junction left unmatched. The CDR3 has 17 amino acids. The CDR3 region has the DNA TGTGCCAGCAGCCAAGCAGACAGGGCTATTTCCCAAGAGACCCAGTACTTC. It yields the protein CASSQADRAISQETQYF.

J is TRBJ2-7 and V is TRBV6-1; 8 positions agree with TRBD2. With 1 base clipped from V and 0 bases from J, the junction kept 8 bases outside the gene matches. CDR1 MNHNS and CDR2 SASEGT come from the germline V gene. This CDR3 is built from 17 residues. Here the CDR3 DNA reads TGTGCCAGCAGTGAAGTCGGAAAACTAGCGGCCTCCTACGAGCAGTACTTC. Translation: CASSEVGKLAASYEQYF.